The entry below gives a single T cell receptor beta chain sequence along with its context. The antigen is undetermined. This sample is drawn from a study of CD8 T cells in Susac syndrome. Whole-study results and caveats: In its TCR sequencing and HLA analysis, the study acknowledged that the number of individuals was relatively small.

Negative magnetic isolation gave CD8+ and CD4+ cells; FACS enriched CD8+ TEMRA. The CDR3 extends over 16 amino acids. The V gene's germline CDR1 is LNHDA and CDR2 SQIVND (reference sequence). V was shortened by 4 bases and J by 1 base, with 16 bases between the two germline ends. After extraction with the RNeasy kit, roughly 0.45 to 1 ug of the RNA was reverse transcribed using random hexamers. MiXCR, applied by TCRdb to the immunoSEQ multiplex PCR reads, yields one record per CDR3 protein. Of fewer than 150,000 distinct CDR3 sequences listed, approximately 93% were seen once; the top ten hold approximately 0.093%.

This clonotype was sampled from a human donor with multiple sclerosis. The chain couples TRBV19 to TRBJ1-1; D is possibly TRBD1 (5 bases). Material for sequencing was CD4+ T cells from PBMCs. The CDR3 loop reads CASSTALAGQNTEAFF. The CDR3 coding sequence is TGTGCCAGTAGTACGGCCCTCGCAGGGCAGAACACTGAAGCTTTCTTT.